This T cell receptor (beta chain) was sequenced for a study of blood T cell repertoires in COVID-19. Study-wide background: Material from acute and convalescent COVID-19 was sourced from the United States, Italy and Spain.

Trimming removed 6 bases at V and 2 bases at J, with 11 bases between. The V gene's germline CDR1 is MNHEY and CDR2 SVGAGI. This CDR3 has 13 amino acids. Concerning this clone itself: At the DNA level, this CDR3 is encoded by other sequences in the same sample as well.

Study processing details: Estimates of nucleated cell counts were drawn from the amplification of reference gene primers. The table came from immunoSEQ multiplex PCR; TCRdb's copy has only in-frame clones and leaves some out. V and J calls and clone size are copied from that table; D and trimming were computed from the DNA. The sample has approximately 260,000 clones; 70% to 90% are singletons. This TCR derives from a woman between 65 and 79 years old with acute or convalescent COVID-19. The rearrangement joins TRBV6-5 to TRBJ2-7; weak D call: TRBD2 (5 bases). Sequencing was done on a sample of peripheral blood. The CDR3 bases are TGTGCCAGCAGCCCCGGACTCACCTACGAGCAGTACTTC. Encoded protein: CASSPGLTYEQYF.